This T cell receptor beta chain was recovered during a study of metastatic and nonmetastatic thyroid tumors. All patients reached thyroid surgery having received no treatment beforehand. Per germline, CDR1 MDHEN and CDR2 SYDVKM. This CDR3 comprises 17 residues. The V end was cut by 7 bases, the J end by 1 base, with 22 bases between. This clone occurred many times. TCRdb called clones again from the PCR reads with MiXCR. The sample includes about 93,000 clones, roughly 8.6% of them seen just once. The receptor comes from a female donor with papillary thyroid cancer or a benign thyroid nodule (not recorded which). Some clones in this sample may be carry-over from other donors' samples. The sample was blood. This rearrangement joins TRBV28 to TRBJ2-5; D might be TRBD2 (7 bases). The CDR3 here is CASTSQGGGRVQETQYF. The CDR3 nucleotides are TGTGCCAGCACTTCCCAAGGGGGAGGGAGGGTCCAAGAGACCCAGTACTTC.